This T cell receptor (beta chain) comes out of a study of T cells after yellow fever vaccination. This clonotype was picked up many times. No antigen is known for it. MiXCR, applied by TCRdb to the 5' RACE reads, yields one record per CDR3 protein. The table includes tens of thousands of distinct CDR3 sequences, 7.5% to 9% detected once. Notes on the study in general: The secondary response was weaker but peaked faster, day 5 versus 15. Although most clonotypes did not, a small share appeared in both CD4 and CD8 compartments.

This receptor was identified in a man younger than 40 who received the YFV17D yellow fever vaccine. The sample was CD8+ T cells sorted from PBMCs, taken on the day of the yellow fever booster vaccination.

The CDR3 sequence: CASSLEQGYSPLHF. CDR3 DNA: TGTGCCAGCAGTTTAGAACAGGGATATTCACCCCTCCACTTT. The chain employs TRBV12-3 or TRBV12-4 and TRBJ1-6; tentatively, D is TRBD1 (6 bases). The CDR3 runs 14 residues. V was clipped by 1 base and J by 8 bases, with 9 bases between them.